These 25 T cell receptor beta chains originate from one sample sequenced in a study of regulatory T cells in long-lasting Graves disease. Documented time point: newly diagnosed GD, antithyroid drugs for less than 3 months. RNA isolated from PBMCs was used to make the TCR library. Construction of the TCR beta libraries employed iRepertoire HTBI primers in conjunction with Arm-PCR of CDR3 regions. TCRdb independently ran MiXCR on the multiplex PCR reads; one entry per CDR3 protein. The data hold about 350,000 distinct CDR3 sequences, with approximately 16% observed a single time. These same data were also listed under a study on T cells in Graves' hyperthyroidism and ophthalmopathy.

The sample was peripheral blood mononuclear cells (PBMCs), taken at new diagnosis, from a patient treated with antithyroid drugs. These receptors were collected from a man in his forties with Graves disease.

In its sample, this clonotype was seen many times. This rearrangement joins TRBV27 to TRBJ1-1; the D is unclear. V lost 0 bases, J lost 3 bases, and 11 bases lay in between. Germline loops: CDR1 MNHEY, CDR2 SMNVEV (reference sequence). This CDR3 comprises 15 residues. CDR3 loop: CASSLSVSGDTEAFF. Written as DNA, the CDR3 is TGTGCCAGCAGTTTATCGGTGAGTGGGGACACTGAAGCTTTCTTT.

The table lists this clonotype with many counts. V gene TRBV2 combines with J gene TRBJ2-7; D is unclear. With 8 bases removed from V and 2 bases from J, the gap between germline ends came to 10 bases. In germline, CDR1 is SNHLY, CDR2 FYNNEI. This CDR3 is 12 amino acids long. The CDR3 reads CASSRGPYEQYF. The CDR3 DNA follows: TGTGCCAGCTCGCGCGGCCCCTACGAGCAGTACTTC.

This clonotype was recorded at least ten times. The genes are TRBV19 and TRBJ1-1; 7 nucleotides line up with TRBD1. J gave up 6 bases and V 2 bases, and 6 bases lay outside the gene matches. The CDR3 covers 14 residues. CDR1 is LNHDA and CDR2 is SQIVND in the germline V gene (reference sequence). The CDR3 is CASSINAGTAEAFF. The CDR3, as DNA: TGTGCCAGTAGTATAAATGCTGGGACAGCTGAAGCTTTCTTT.

The table lists this clonotype with many counts. V is TRBV7-3 and J is TRBJ2-7, with 8 bases matching TRBD2. V was clipped by 5 bases and J by 3 bases; unmatched bases: 12. The CDR3 consists of 16 residues. Germline V gene data show CDR1 as SGHTA and CDR2 as FQGTGA. The CDR3 loop is CASSPTPGLGHYEQYF. CDR3 coding DNA: TGTGCCAGCAGCCCAACACCGGGACTAGGACACTACGAGCAGTACTTC.

There are a few counts of this clonotype. The chain is built from TRBV5-1 and TRBJ2-2; 8 positions agree with TRBD1. The J segment lost 3 bases and the V segment lost 2 bases, leaving 6 bases of the junction unmatched. The CDR3 runs to 16 residues. The germline V gene has CDR1 SGHRS and CDR2 YFSETQ. The CDR3 protein is CASSFSGGTDTGELFF. The CDR3 DNA sequence: TGCGCCAGCAGCTTCTCAGGGGGCACGGACACCGGGGAGCTGTTTTTT.

This clonotype occurred many times. The chain carries TRBV9 and TRBJ2-3; D is perhaps TRBD2 (5 bases). This CDR3 contains 15 residues. Per germline, CDR1 SGDLS and CDR2 YYNGEE. V gave up 0 bases and J gave up 0 bases, with 8 bases separating them. DNA of the CDR3: TGTGCCAGCAGCGTAGGACGAGGGAGCACAGATACGCAGTATTTT. It specifies CASSVGRGSTDTQYF. Based on the CDR3 plus reference TRBV9 and TRBJ2-3, the full variable domain is DSGVTQTPKHLITATGQRVTLRCSPRSGDLSVYWYQQSLDQGLQFLIQYYNGEERAKGNILERFSAQQFPDLHSELNLSSLELGDSALYFCASSVGRGSTDTQYFGPGTRLTVL.

The rearrangement links TRBV3-1 to TRBJ2-5; 7 bases are a match to TRBD2. V lost 6 bases, J lost 0 bases, and 7 bases stayed unmatched. Germline V gives CDR1 LGHDT, CDR2 YNNKEL (reference sequence). There are 15 residues in the CDR3. The CDR3 loop is CASSQRSGNQETQYF. For the CDR3, the DNA is TGTGCCAGCAGTCAAAGGAGCGGGAACCAAGAGACCCAGTACTTC.

A few counts support this clonotype. The chain has TRBV6-5 and TRBJ2-1; 7 nucleotides align to TRBD2. The CDR3 totals 15 residues. CDR1 is MNHEY, CDR2 SVGAGI, per germline. With V trimmed by 2 bases and J by 5 bases, 6 bases remained unmatched. The CDR3 reads CASSYGGGGHNEQFF. In nucleotides, the CDR3 is TGTGCCAGCAGTTACGGGGGGGGGGGTCACAATGAGCAGTTCTTC.

The V and J genes are TRBV9 and TRBJ2-2, with 7 bases matching TRBD2. Germline trimming cut 3 bases from V and 6 bases from J; bases unmatched to any gene: 8. Germline CDR1 and CDR2: SGDLS and YYNGEE. CDR3 length: 15 amino acids. The CDR3 region is CASSALGGIPGELFF. CDR3 coding DNA: TGTGCCAGCAGCGCATTGGGGGGGATACCCGGGGAGCTGTTTTTT.

The rearrangement joins TRBV28 to TRBJ1-6; D is perhaps TRBD1 (5 bases). The germline CDR1 and CDR2 sequences are MDHEN and SYDVKM. There are 19 residues in the CDR3. Trimming pared 4 bases from V and 2 bases from J, leaving 21 bases between. The CDR3 here is CASSSRRLPVGAYNSPLHF. The CDR3 DNA reads TGTGCCAGCAGTTCCCGACGACTGCCAGTAGGGGCCTATAATTCACCCCTCCACTTT.

This clonotype has just a few counts. The chain couples TRBV7-3 to TRBJ1-6; 9 positions agree with TRBD1. CDR1 is SGHTA and CDR2 is FQGTGA in the germline V gene. The CDR3 contains 16 residues. J gave up 7 bases and V 2 bases, and 6 bases lay outside the gene matches. The CDR3 coding sequence is TGTGCCAGCAGCTTACTCGACAGGGGGGAGAATTCACCCCTCCACTTT. Its translation: CASSLLDRGENSPLHF.

At least ten counts were recorded for this clonotype. The chain links TRBV30 to TRBJ2-7; D perhaps matches TRBD1 (5 bases). Per the germline V gene, CDR1 is GTSNPN and CDR2 is SVGIG (reference sequence). Trimming removed 7 bases at V and 4 bases at J, with 17 bases between. The CDR3 loop spans 13 amino acids. The CDR3 DNA reads TGTGCCTCTACAAGGGGCAGAGAATACGAGCAGTACTTC. Protein sequence: CASTRGREYEQYF.

This clonotype was recorded at least ten times. The J gene is TRBJ1-5, the V gene TRBV27; unclear D gene. Germline assignment: CDR1 MNHEY and CDR2 SMNVEV (reference sequence). CDR3 length: 16 amino acids. Trimming cost V 5 bases and J 1 base, with 15 bases left between them. CDR3 loop: CASSPSGGWSNQPQHF. The CDR3 DNA reads TGTGCCAGCAGTCCTAGCGGAGGGTGGAGCAATCAGCCCCAGCATTTT.

This clonotype was seen more than once but under ten times. A far larger clone differs by one base, so this is likely a read error. This chain connects TRBV20-1 to TRBJ2-7; possibly TRBD1 for D (5 bases). The CDR3 is made up of 14 amino acids. Germline V gives CDR1 DFQATT, CDR2 SNEGSKA (reference sequence). Trimming took 3 bases from V and 7 from J, leaving 19 bases between them. This CDR3 reads CSASGAFSYNEQYF. CDR3 sequence (DNA): TGCAGTGCTAGTGGGGCCTTCTCCTACAATGAGCAGTACTTC.

This clonotype was seen many times. The rearrangement links TRBV24-1 to TRBJ2-5; 7 nucleotides agree with TRBD1. Germline V gene data show CDR1 as KGHDR and CDR2 as SFDVKD. V was pared by 7 bases and J by 1 base, with 2 bases of the junction left unmatched. The CDR3 length is 13 residues. The CDR3 DNA follows: TGTGCCACCAGCGGGACAGTCCAAGAGACCCAGTACTTC. Its protein is CATSGTVQETQYF.

The rearrangement links TRBV9 to TRBJ2-1; TRBD1 matches at 7 bases. Trimming removed 3 bases from V and 1 base from J; junction bases left unmatched: 10. The CDR3 runs 17 residues. Germline CDR1 and CDR2: SGDLS and YYNGEE. The CDR3 nucleotides are TGTGCCAGCAGCGCCAATGGGGGACAGCTTTCCTACAATGAGCAGTTCTTC. This encodes CASSANGGQLSYNEQFF.

The J gene is TRBJ2-3, the V gene TRBV9; no firm D call. Trimming stripped 2 bases from V and 3 bases from J, with 7 bases between. The germline CDR1 and CDR2 sequences are SGDLS and YYNGEE. The CDR3 is 13 residues long. The CDR3 DNA is TGTGCCAGCAGCGTCGGGTGTACAGATACGCAGTATTTT. Its protein product is CASSVGCTDTQYF.

This clonotype has at least ten counts. This chain connects TRBV28 to TRBJ1-4; 12 nucleotides match TRBD1. In germline, CDR1 is MDHEN, CDR2 SYDVKM. Trimming took 7 bases from V and 10 from J; bases not matched to a gene: 7. The CDR3 loop spans 14 amino acids. The CDR3 DNA sequence: TGTGCCAGCACCCCGGGACAGGGGGCGGGAAAACTGTTTTTT. This sequence encodes CASTPGQGAGKLFF.

The chain couples TRBV4-1 to TRBJ2-1; D is perhaps TRBD1 or TRBD2 (5 bases each). Looked up from germline, CDR1 is MGHRA and CDR2 is YSYEKL. This CDR3 has 16 residues. Deletions cut 4 bases from V and 10 bases from J, with 23 bases between. CDR3 loop: CASSPLLGRAGDEQFF. The CDR3 nucleotides read TGCGCCAGCAGCCCCCTGTTAGGCAGAGCCGGGGACGAGCAGTTCTTC.

This clonotype has at least ten counts. The chain couples TRBV7-3 to TRBJ2-1, with 9 nucleotides matching TRBD1. In germline, CDR1 is SGHTA, CDR2 FQGTGA. The ends lost 5 bases at V and 2 bases at J; junction bases unmatched: 4. The CDR3 consists of 15 residues. CDR3 region: CASSRTGAPYNEQFF. CDR3 nucleotides: TGTGCCAGCAGCCGGACAGGGGCTCCCTACAATGAGCAGTTCTTC.

At least ten counts were recorded for this clonotype. The chain links TRBV6-2 or TRBV6-3 to TRBJ1-2; a weak D match, TRBD1 (6 bases). V was pared by 2 bases and J by 8 bases, with 12 bases between. In germline, CDR1 is MNHEY, CDR2 SVGEGT. The CDR3 length is 13 residues. CDR3: CASSYGGGQGYTF. The CDR3 DNA reads as TGTGCCAGCAGTTACGGCGGGGGGCAAGGCTACACCTTC.

This clonotype was detected a few times. The chain recombines TRBV10-2 with TRBJ1-5; 7 bases are shared with TRBD1. Germline lookup yields CDR1 WSHSY and CDR2 SAAADI. J lost 4 bases, V lost 0 bases, and 3 bases had no gene match. This CDR3 contains 15 residues. The CDR3 sequence: CASSESDRANQPQHF. CDR3 nucleotide sequence: TGCGCCAGCAGTGAGTCAGACAGGGCAAATCAGCCCCAGCATTTT.

J is TRBJ1-5 and V is TRBV10-2, with D perhaps matching TRBD1 (6 bases). The V gene's germline CDR1 is WSHSY and CDR2 SAAADI. The germline V and J ends were trimmed by 6 bases and 7 bases, with 13 bases remaining between them. This CDR3 has 13 amino acids. CDR3 DNA: TGCGCCAGCAGCGATCCAGGGGACCAGCCCCAGCATTTT. This encodes CASSDPGDQPQHF.

This chain uses TRBV7-2 with TRBJ1-6, with TRBD1 as a possible D gene (5 bases). This CDR3 is 15 amino acids long. Trimming removed 1 base at V and 8 bases at J, with 12 bases between. CDR1 SGHTA and CDR2 FQGNSA come from the germline V gene. In nucleotides, the CDR3 is TGTGCCAGCAGCTTAGTCAGGGATAGGGATTCACCCCTCCACTTT. Translation: CASSLVRDRDSPLHF.

This clonotype was counted at least ten times. This sequence joins TRBV20-1 and TRBJ2-4, with 9 bases fitting TRBD2. Germline CDR1 reads DFQATT; CDR2 reads SNEGSKA (reference sequence). The CDR3 length is 14 residues. V dropped 5 bases and J dropped 8; count of bases not matched to a gene: 10. The CDR3 loop is CSAVRRGGQDIQYF. As DNA, the CDR3 is TGCAGTGCTGTTCGGCGGGGGGGCCAGGACATTCAGTACTTC.